The 11 T cell receptor beta chains below come from one sample, sequenced in a study of blood T cells in healthy people across ages. With a J-beta primer mix and a sample-barcoded 5' primer, a second PCR ran about 6 to 11 cycles. TCRdb itself ran the 5' RACE reads through MiXCR, one entry per CDR3 protein. The repertoire has more than 750,000 distinct CDR3 sequences, about 27% of them found once; the top ten carry roughly 10%. Separately, the same data were catalogued under a study of T cells of mothers and their children.

The sample was blood. The source of these receptors is a woman aged 40 to 50 in good health.

This clonotype came up many times. J is TRBJ2-5 and V is TRBV7-3, with D tentatively TRBD2 (5 bases). There are 14 residues in the CDR3. V gave up 4 bases and J gave up 2 bases, with 11 bases separating them. Germline CDR1 SGHTA, CDR2 FQGTGA. CDR3 nucleotide sequence: TGTGCCAGCAGCTACCGGGGAAGGCAAGAGACCCAGTACTTC. This encodes CASSYRGRQETQYF.

For this clonotype: A much larger clone sits a single nucleotide away, making a read error possible. The V and J genes are TRBV28 and TRBJ2-7; D is perhaps TRBD1 (7 bases). The CDR3 is 15 amino acids. Trimming cost V 8 bases and J 2 bases, with 19 bases left between them. CDR1 is MDHEN, CDR2 SYDVKM, per germline. Here the CDR3 DNA reads TGTGCCAGCCAGGGGGAGGTCCTGGCCCCCTACGAGCAGTACTTC. It yields the protein CASQGEVLAPYEQYF.

The chain has TRBV10-3 and TRBJ1-2, with 10 nucleotides matching TRBD1. V lost 6 bases to trimming and J lost 10 bases; unmatched junction nucleotides: 8. This CDR3 spans 13 amino acids. CDR1 is ENHRY, CDR2 SYGVKD, per germline. This CDR3 reads CAIRVGQGLPYTF. The CDR3 DNA follows: TGTGCCATCAGGGTGGGACAGGGGCTACCCTACACCTTC.

Ten or more counts support this clonotype. The genes are TRBV27 and TRBJ1-1; TRBD1 matches at 7 bases. Unmatched junction bases numbered 3, after V lost 0 bases and J lost 5 bases. The CDR3 loop spans 14 amino acids. Germline V gene sequence: CDR1 MNHEY, CDR2 SMNVEV (reference sequence). The CDR3 coding sequence is TGTGCCAGCAGTTTATCAACAGGGGTGACTGAAGCTTTCTTT. Protein: CASSLSTGVTEAFF.

This clonotype was recorded a few times. A much larger clone differs by one base, so this may be a read error. The chain combines TRBV29-1 with TRBJ1-2; D remains ambiguous. The germline gives CDR1 SQVTM, CDR2 ANQGSEA. The CDR3 loop spans 12 amino acids. Trimming took 7 bases from V and 4 from J, leaving 13 bases between them. The chain's CDR3 is CSGSSLGYGYTF. The CDR3 bases are TGCAGCGGCTCCTCGTTGGGCTATGGCTACACCTTC.

This clonotype showed up just a few times. The chain employs TRBV6-6 and TRBJ1-5; perhaps TRBD1 as D (5 bases). The CDR3 extends over 15 amino acids. Germline values: CDR1 MNHNY, CDR2 SVGAGI (reference sequence). The V gene lost 2 bases and the J gene lost 3 bases, with 11 bases spanning the gap. The CDR3 DNA is TGTGCCAGCAGTTACCATCAGGGTGCCAATCAGCCCCAGCATTTT. The encoded protein is CASSYHQGANQPQHF.

This clonotype was counted a few times. Here the CDR3 DNA reads TGTGCCACCAGCAGGGCTAATCCTGGGGCCAACGTCCTGACTTTC. It encodes CATSRANPGANVLTF. The chain recombines TRBV15 with TRBJ2-6, with D unresolved. The V gene's germline CDR1 is LNHNV and CDR2 YYDKDF (reference sequence). The CDR3 is made up of 15 amino acids. The ends were cut back, 3 bases at V and 2 bases at J, with 8 bases in the middle. Full variable domain (outside the CDR3, taken from reference TRBV15 and TRBJ2-6): DAMVIQNPRYQVTQFGKPVTLSCSQTLNHNVMYWYQQKSSQAPKLLFHYYDKDFNNEADTPDNFQSRRPNTSFCFLDIRSPGLGDTAMYLCATSRANPGANVLTFGAGSRLTVL.

The chain has TRBV7-2 and TRBJ1-5; weak D call: TRBD1 (5 bases). CDR1 is SGHTA, CDR2 FQGNSA, per germline. The CDR3 is 14 amino acids. V lost 5 bases and J lost 2, with 10 bases in between. This chain's CDR3 is CASSGKTGNQPQHF. In DNA, the CDR3 is TGTGCCAGCAGCGGAAAGACAGGCAATCAGCCCCAGCATTTT.

This clonotype was seen many times. V usage is TRBV5-6 and J usage is TRBJ2-1, with unresolved D. CDR1 SGHDT and CDR2 YYEEEE come from the germline V gene. V dropped 2 bases and J dropped 4 bases, with 7 bases sitting between them. This CDR3 contains 13 residues. The chain's CDR3 is CASSFGPYNEQFF. The CDR3 DNA follows: TGTGCCAGCAGCTTTGGACCGTACAATGAGCAGTTCTTC.

J is TRBJ2-7 and V is TRBV2, with TRBD1 identical over 8 bases. CDR3 length: 13 residues. The germline CDR1 and CDR2 sequences are SNHLY and FYNNEI. Trimming removed 11 bases from V and 1 base from J; junction bases left unmatched: 7. The CDR3 bases are TGTGCCCAGCAGGGGGCAGAGTCCTACGAGCAGTACTTC. It yields the protein CAQQGAESYEQYF.

Concerning this clonotype: With a much larger clone just one base away, this may be a read error. The chain employs TRBV12-3 or TRBV12-4 and TRBJ2-1; D possibly corresponds to TRBD1 (6 bases). The closer fit of TRBJ2-7 to the DNA end suggests the J call may be wrong. The CDR3 totals 14 residues. CDR3 nucleotides: TGTGCCAGCGTCATGGGGGCTTCCTACAATGAGCAGTACTTC. Residues: CASVMGASYNEQYF.